The rows below give T cell receptor beta chains drawn from one sample of a study of blood T cell repertoires in COVID-19. Measured with immunoSEQ multiplex PCR; TCRdb has only the in-frame clones, and not every one. This repertoire shows 210,000 or so clones, approximately 87% found once; its top ten account for roughly 2%. The specimen was peripheral blood. These receptors all come from a woman aged 50 to 60 with acute or convalescent COVID-19. Each CDR3 is given with its conserved first and last residue. A D gene is named only where the DNA matches it firmly. Rows may omit the clone size; those that give it use once, few, many or a size class.

clone_size: .; d_call: TRBD2; v_call: TRBV6-4; j_call: TRBJ2-1; cdr3_aa: CASAGGPYNEQFF
clone_size: once; d_call: TRBD1; v_call: TRBV5-1; j_call: TRBJ1-2; cdr3_aa: CASSSGQGAEGYTF
clone_size: once; d_call: .; v_call: TRBV27; j_call: TRBJ2-2; cdr3_aa: CASSRGQGYWDWTGELFF
clone_size: .; d_call: TRBD2; v_call: TRBV5-1; j_call: TRBJ2-3; cdr3_aa: CASSLVRLAGGLDTQYF
clone_size: .; d_call: TRBD2; v_call: TRBV10-2; j_call: TRBJ2-5; cdr3_aa: CASTQTSLSLETQYF
clone_size: .; d_call: TRBD1; v_call: TRBV10-1; j_call: TRBJ2-7; cdr3_aa: CASSPGTGGAEQCF
clone_size: .; d_call: .; v_call: TRBV9; j_call: TRBJ1-2; cdr3_aa: CASSALDPGYTF
clone_size: .; d_call: .; v_call: TRBV15; j_call: TRBJ1-5; cdr3_aa: CATSRGGGTNQPQHF
clone_size: .; d_call: .; v_call: TRBV10-2; j_call: TRBJ1-4; cdr3_aa: CASTKSLGANEKLFF
clone_size: .; d_call: TRBD2; v_call: TRBV7-2; j_call: TRBJ2-3; cdr3_aa: CASSPGLAGATDTQYF
clone_size: .; d_call: TRBD1; v_call: TRBV5-1; j_call: TRBJ2-2; cdr3_aa: CASSWSDRGAGELFF
clone_size: .; d_call: .; v_call: TRBV3-1/TRBV3-2; j_call: TRBJ1-1; cdr3_aa: CASSQVRGWGTEAFF
clone_size: .; d_call: TRBD1; v_call: TRBV11-2; j_call: TRBJ2-4; cdr3_aa: CASSLIQGLAKNIQYF
clone_size: .; d_call: TRBD1; v_call: TRBV19; j_call: TRBJ2-3; cdr3_aa: CASSIDLGRGQTDTQYF
clone_size: .; d_call: TRBD1; v_call: TRBV2; j_call: TRBJ1-1; cdr3_aa: CASSTPDRIMMNTEAFF
clone_size: once; d_call: .; v_call: TRBV27; j_call: TRBJ2-7; cdr3_aa: CASRSGYSGEQYF
clone_size: .; d_call: TRBD2; v_call: TRBV10-3; j_call: TRBJ2-1; cdr3_aa: CAISASGGISYNEQFF
clone_size: .; d_call: .; v_call: TRBV14; j_call: TRBJ2-2; cdr3_aa: CASSRIWTATGELFF
clone_size: once; d_call: TRBD1; v_call: TRBV10-1; j_call: TRBJ2-7; cdr3_aa: CASSGGQGDYEQYF
clone_size: .; d_call: TRBD1; v_call: TRBV19; j_call: TRBJ2-7; cdr3_aa: CASSNRDRGRGYEQYF
clone_size: .; d_call: TRBD1; v_call: TRBV12-3/TRBV12-4; j_call: TRBJ1-2; cdr3_aa: CASSADRDYGYTF
clone_size: .; d_call: .; v_call: TRBV7-2; j_call: TRBJ2-7; cdr3_aa: CASSSYQGTYEQYF
clone_size: .; d_call: .; v_call: TRBV15; j_call: TRBJ1-2; cdr3_aa: CATSRGLTGYTF
clone_size: .; d_call: TRBD2; v_call: TRBV11-2; j_call: TRBJ2-1; cdr3_aa: CASSLASSGKDEQFF
clone_size: .; d_call: .; v_call: TRBV9; j_call: TRBJ2-7; cdr3_aa: CASSSYLEPYEQYF
clone_size: .; d_call: .; v_call: TRBV5-6; j_call: TRBJ1-2; cdr3_aa: CASSLERVGVGGYTF
clone_size: .; d_call: .; v_call: TRBV11-2; j_call: TRBJ1-4; cdr3_aa: CASSMTNEKLFF
clone_size: .; d_call: .; v_call: TRBV5-1; j_call: TRBJ2-3; cdr3_aa: CASSLETSTDTQYF
clone_size: once; d_call: .; v_call: TRBV9; j_call: TRBJ1-1; cdr3_aa: CASSVGQGMGTEAFF
clone_size: .; d_call: .; v_call: TRBV6-5; j_call: TRBJ2-3; cdr3_aa: CASSRKGGGTDTQYF
clone_size: once; d_call: TRBD1; v_call: TRBV9; j_call: TRBJ1-6; cdr3_aa: CASSVGTGNSPLHF
clone_size: .; d_call: .; v_call: TRBV6-5; j_call: TRBJ2-2; cdr3_aa: CASSSNLLGTGELFF
clone_size: .; d_call: .; v_call: TRBV21-1; j_call: TRBJ2-7; cdr3_aa: CASSKASGNEQYF